This T cell receptor beta chain comes out of a study of shared clonotypes between healthy human individuals. Whole-study findings and limits: Few donors restricted represented genetic and exposure-history diversity.

The CDR3 has 18 residues. The germline CDR1 and CDR2 sequences are LNHDA and SQIVND (reference sequence). The V gene end was trimmed by 3 bases and the J gene end by 3 bases; junction bases not matched to a gene: 8. In the original workflow: ImmunoSEQ sequences covered only the junction and lacked quality scores; filtering therefore differed. Method: immunoSEQ multiplex PCR; TCRdb's copy keeps in-frame clones and lacks some. The V and J calls and clone size were taken over from that table, and D and trimming were inferred from the DNA. The data hold about 710,000 clones, with more than 70% observed a single time. Notes on this clone: The antigen remains undetermined.

CD4+ cells underwent separation, giving CD45RA+ naive and CD45RA-negative memory subsets. Input material: memory CD4+ T cells sorted from blood. Subset: CD45RA-negative fraction. This chain connects TRBV19 to TRBJ2-2; 12 nucleotides agree with TRBD1. The clonotype was recovered from a woman aged 25 to 45 in good health. The CDR3 region has the DNA TGTGCCAGTAGTATCAGGGGACAGGGGGCGCGATACACCGGGGAGCTGTTTTTT. Protein product: CASSIRGQGARYTGELFF.